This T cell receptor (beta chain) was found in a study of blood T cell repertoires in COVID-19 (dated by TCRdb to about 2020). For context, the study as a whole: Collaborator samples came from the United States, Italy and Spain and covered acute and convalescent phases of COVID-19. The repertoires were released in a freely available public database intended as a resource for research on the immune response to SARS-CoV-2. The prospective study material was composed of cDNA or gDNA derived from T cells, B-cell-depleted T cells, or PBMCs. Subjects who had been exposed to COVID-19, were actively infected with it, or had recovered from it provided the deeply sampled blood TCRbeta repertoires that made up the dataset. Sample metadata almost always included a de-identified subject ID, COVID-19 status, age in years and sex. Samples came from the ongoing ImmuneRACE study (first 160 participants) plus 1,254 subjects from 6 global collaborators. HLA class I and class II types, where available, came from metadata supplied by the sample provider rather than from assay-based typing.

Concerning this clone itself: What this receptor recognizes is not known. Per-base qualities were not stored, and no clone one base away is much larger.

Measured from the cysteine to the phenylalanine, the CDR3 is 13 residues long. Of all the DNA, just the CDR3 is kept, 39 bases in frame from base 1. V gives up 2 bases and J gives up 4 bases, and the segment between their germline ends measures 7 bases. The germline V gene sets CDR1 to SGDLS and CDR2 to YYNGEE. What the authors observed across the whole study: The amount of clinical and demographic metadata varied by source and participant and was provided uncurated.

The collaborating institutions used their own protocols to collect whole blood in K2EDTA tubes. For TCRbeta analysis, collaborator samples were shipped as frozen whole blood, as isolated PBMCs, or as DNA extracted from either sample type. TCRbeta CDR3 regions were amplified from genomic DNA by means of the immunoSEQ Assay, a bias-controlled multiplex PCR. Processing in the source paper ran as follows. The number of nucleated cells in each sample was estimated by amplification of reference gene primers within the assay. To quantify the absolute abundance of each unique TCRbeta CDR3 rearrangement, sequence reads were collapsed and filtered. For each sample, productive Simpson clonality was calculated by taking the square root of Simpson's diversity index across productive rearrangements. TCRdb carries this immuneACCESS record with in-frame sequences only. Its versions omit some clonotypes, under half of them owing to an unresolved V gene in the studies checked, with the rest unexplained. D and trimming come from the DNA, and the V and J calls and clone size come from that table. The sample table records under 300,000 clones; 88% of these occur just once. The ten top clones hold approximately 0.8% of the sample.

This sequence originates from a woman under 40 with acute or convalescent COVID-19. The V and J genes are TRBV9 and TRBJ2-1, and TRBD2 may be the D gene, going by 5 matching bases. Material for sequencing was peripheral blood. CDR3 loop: CASSVGRYNEQFF. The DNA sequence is TGTGCCAGCAGCGTGGGGAGATACAATGAGCAGTTCTTC.